This record concerns one TCR beta chain sequence. The target of this receptor is not known. The input lacks base qualities; no much larger clone sits a single base away. Genomic DNA served as template for TCR beta VDJ combination and CDR3 sequence profiling. An Illumina HiSeq 2000 was used for TCR repertoire sequencing. The study's own analysis went as follows. Repertoires were assessed using TRBV/TRBJ rearrangement plots, CDR3 size and DJ length profiles, and Simpson's diversity index. The most abundant DNA sequence in the deep sequencing data was taken as the immunodominant clone. CDR3 amino acid sequences were screened for sharing across subjects and were compared with published repertoires and the VDJdb database. TCRdb ran its own pipeline on the public reads, namely fastp trimming at Q25 and MiXCR clone calling, and kept in-frame beta chains. One record per CDR3 amino acid sequence lists the most common genes and DNA. The V and J calls, along with clone size, are taken from TCRdb and not from the paper's own processing. Counted in this sample were 160,000 or so distinct CDR3 sequences; about two thirds of them appeared once. 45% to 60% of the sample rests with the top ten.

The data belong to a study of CD8+CD57+ T cells in acquired aplastic anemia (dated by TCRdb to 2016 to 2019). Notes on the research overall: On average, sorted CD4+ and CD8+ cells yielded 3.2 ug of extracted DNA, with a range of 0.2 to 27.4 ug. A CD8+CD57+ expansion meant a frequency higher than the mean frequency seen in healthy subjects.

Expansion of CD8+CD57+ cells had been shown by flow cytometry in the patients chosen for sequencing. Every patient had a diagnosis of severe acquired aplastic anemia based on International Study of Aplastic Anemia and Agranulocytosis and Camitta criteria. Patients had received no therapy at the time of blood sampling. TCR repertoires of sorted CD4+ and CD8+ blood T cells from severe aplastic anemia patients and healthy subjects were deep-sequenced in the study. Patients were enrolled under clinicaltrials.gov protocols 00001620, 01623167, 00001397, 00071045, 00081523 and 00961064 in the USA. Ficoll-Paque density gradient centrifugation was used to isolate peripheral blood mononuclear cells. Before DNA was extracted, CD4+ and CD8+ T cells were sorted using either FACS or magnetic beads. V gives up 2 bases and J gives up 7 bases, and the segment between their germline ends measures 6 bases. The CDR3 holds 11 amino acids from the cysteine to the phenylalanine. Only CDR3 DNA is held: 33 bases, read in frame from base 1. The germline V gene (reference sequence) gives CDR1 as DFQATT and CDR2 as SNEGSKA.

Overall study results and their limits: CD8+ Simpson's diversity did not differ significantly between patients and healthy controls (P=0.060). Approximately 27 CD8+ CDR3 sequences were found in both patients and controls but appeared to be highly expressed in patients and within the immunodominant clones of the patients.

Recombination linked TRBV20-1 to TRBJ2-1, with the D gene not clear enough to name. Source material: sorted CD4+, CD8+, or CD8+CD57+ T cells (not recorded which) from PBMCs. This receptor was identified in a human donor with aplastic anemia. The CDR3 region reads CSARRLNEQFF. The sequenced DNA: TGCAGTGCTAGAAGGTTAAATGAGCAGTTCTTC.